This TCR beta chain was recovered during a study of cytomegalovirus exposure and HLA in healthy donors. Study-level findings and limits: Among TCR sequences, most were rare, though some public TCRs appeared in many donors.

The CDR3 loop spans 15 amino acids. The junction had 5 bases not matched to a gene; V was cut back by 5 bases and J by 5 bases. Germline V gives CDR1 MNHNS, CDR2 SASEGT. For this clone: Its specificity is unknown.

Repertoires were generated with immunoSEQ multiplex PCR, while TCRdb's copy carries only in-frame clones and drops some. This sample yields approximately 300,000 clones, of which approximately 90% are seen a single time; 1% to 1.5% belongs to the top ten. The origin of this receptor is a woman aged 25 to 39 in good health and CMV-seropositive. The chain uses TRBV6-1 and TRBJ2-3; TRBD2 matches at 12 bases. The sample consisted of PBMCs. The CDR3 protein is CASSMLAGGQDTQYF. CDR3 DNA sequence: TGTGCCAGCAGTATGCTAGCGGGAGGGCAAGATACGCAGTATTTT.